The present entry profiles one T cell receptor beta chain with its context. Its antigen is not identified. Sequencing was performed with immunoSEQ multiplex PCR; in TCRdb, only in-frame clones are kept and a portion is missing. Of 100,000 or so clones in the sample, roughly 89% were seen once. These data come from a study of glioma-infiltrating T cells after dendritic cell vaccination. Study-wide background: Glioblastoma patients came from Phase I and II dendritic cell vaccination trials. Findings and limits, study-wide: Only a small number of patients had complete blood and tumor samples.

The time point was: after dendritic cell vaccination, including at tumor progression/relapse. Patients had residual fresh-frozen tumor tissue and more than two years of survival data. This CDR3 is 15 amino acids long. Germline V CDR1 and CDR2: KGHSH, LQKENI. Germline trimming cut 6 bases from V and 4 bases from J; bases unmatched to any gene: 8. This chain joins TRBV18 and TRBJ2-1, with 8 bases identical to TRBD2. The specimen was blood, collected after dendritic cell vaccination. The sequence was collected from a human donor with glioblastoma. The chain's CDR3 is CASSSGRGGYNEQFF. CDR3 in DNA: TGTGCCAGCTCTTCCGGACGGGGGGGATACAATGAGCAGTTCTTC.